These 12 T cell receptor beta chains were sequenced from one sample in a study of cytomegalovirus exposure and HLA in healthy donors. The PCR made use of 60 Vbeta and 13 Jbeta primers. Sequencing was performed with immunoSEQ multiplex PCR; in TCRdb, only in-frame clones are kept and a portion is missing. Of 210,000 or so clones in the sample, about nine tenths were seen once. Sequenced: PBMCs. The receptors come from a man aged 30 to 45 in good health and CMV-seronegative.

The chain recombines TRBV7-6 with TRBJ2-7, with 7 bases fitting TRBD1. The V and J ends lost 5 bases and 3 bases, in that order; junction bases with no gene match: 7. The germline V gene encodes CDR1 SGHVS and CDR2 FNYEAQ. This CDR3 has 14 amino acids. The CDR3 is CASSDRDSSYEQYF. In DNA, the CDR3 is TGTGCCAGCAGCGACCGGGACAGTAGCTACGAGCAGTACTTC.

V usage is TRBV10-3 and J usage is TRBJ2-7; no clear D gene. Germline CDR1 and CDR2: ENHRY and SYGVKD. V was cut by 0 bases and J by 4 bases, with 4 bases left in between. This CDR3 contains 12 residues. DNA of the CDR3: TGTGCCATCAGTGAGTCAGAGTACGAGCAGTACTTC. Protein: CAISESEYEQYF.

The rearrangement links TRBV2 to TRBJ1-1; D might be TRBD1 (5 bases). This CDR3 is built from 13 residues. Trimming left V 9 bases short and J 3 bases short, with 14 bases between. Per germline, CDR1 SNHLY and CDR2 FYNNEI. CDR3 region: CASATAIDTEAFF. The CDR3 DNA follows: TGTGCCAGTGCGACAGCGATCGACACTGAAGCTTTCTTT.

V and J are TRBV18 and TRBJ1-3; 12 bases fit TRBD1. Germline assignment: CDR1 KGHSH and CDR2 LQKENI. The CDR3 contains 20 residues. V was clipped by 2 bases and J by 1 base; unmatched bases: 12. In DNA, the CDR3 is TGTGCCAGCTCACCAACCGGGACAGGGGGCCCATTCGTTTCTGGAAACACCATATATTTT. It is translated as CASSPTGTGGPFVSGNTIYF. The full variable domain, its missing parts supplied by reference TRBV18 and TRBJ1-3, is NAGVMQNPRHLVRRRGQEARLRCSPMKGHSHVYWYRQLPEEGLKFMVYLQKENIIDESGMPKERFSAEFPKEGPSILRIQQVVRGDSAAYFCASSPTGTGGPFVSGNTIYFGEGSWLTVV.

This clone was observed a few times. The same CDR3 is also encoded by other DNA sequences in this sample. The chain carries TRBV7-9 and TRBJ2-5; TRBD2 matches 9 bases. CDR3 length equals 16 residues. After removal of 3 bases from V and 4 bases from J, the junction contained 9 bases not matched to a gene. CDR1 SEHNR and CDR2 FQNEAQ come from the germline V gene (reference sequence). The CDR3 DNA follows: TGTGCCAGCAGCTTCGGGGGACTAGCAAAGGGAGAGACCCAGTACTTC. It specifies CASSFGGLAKGETQYF.

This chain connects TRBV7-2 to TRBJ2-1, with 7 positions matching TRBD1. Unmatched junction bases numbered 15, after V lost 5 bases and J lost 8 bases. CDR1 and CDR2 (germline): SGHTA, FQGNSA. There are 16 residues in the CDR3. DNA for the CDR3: TGTGCCAGCAGCCCGCTTCCCGGGGCTCAGGGGGATGAGCAGTTCTTC. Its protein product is CASSPLPGAQGDEQFF.

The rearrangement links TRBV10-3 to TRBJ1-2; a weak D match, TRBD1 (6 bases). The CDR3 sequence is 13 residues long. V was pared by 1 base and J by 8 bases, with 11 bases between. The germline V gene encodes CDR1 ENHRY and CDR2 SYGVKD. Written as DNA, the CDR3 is TGTGCCATCAGTGAGTTAGGACAGAAGGGCTACACCTTC. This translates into CAISELGQKGYTF.

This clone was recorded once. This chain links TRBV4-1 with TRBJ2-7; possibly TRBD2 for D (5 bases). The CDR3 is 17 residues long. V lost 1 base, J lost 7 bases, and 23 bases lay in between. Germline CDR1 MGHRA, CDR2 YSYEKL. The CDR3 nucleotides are TGCGCCAGCAGCCAAGGCCCCGCGGACTCCCCGTTACGGGAGCAGTACTTC. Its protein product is CASSQGPADSPLREQYF.

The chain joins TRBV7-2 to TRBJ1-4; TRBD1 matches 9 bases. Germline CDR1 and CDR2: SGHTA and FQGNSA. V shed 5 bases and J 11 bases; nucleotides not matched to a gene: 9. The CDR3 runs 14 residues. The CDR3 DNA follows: TGTGCCAGCAGCCTGGGACAGGGCCGGCAGAAACTGTTTTTT. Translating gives CASSLGQGRQKLFF.

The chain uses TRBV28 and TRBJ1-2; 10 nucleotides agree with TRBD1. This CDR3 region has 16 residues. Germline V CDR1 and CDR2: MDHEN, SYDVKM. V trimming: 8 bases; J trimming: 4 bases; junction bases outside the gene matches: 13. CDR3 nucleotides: TGTGCCAGCCTTAAGACAGGGGGCGATCTTTTCTATGGCTACACCTTC. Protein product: CASLKTGGDLFYGYTF.

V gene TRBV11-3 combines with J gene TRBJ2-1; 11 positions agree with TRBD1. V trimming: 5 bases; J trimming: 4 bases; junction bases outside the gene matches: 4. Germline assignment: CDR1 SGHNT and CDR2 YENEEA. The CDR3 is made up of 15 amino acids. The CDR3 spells CASSPGTGGYNEQFF. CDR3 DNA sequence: TGTGCCAGCAGCCCGGGGACAGGGGGATACAATGAGCAGTTCTTC.

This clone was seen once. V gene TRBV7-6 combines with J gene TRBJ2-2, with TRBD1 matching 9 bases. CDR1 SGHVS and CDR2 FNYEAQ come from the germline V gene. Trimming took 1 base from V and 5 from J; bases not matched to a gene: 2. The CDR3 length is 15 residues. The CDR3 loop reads CASSLGDRDTGELFF. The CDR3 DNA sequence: TGTGCCAGCAGCTTAGGGGACAGGGATACCGGGGAGCTGTTTTTT.